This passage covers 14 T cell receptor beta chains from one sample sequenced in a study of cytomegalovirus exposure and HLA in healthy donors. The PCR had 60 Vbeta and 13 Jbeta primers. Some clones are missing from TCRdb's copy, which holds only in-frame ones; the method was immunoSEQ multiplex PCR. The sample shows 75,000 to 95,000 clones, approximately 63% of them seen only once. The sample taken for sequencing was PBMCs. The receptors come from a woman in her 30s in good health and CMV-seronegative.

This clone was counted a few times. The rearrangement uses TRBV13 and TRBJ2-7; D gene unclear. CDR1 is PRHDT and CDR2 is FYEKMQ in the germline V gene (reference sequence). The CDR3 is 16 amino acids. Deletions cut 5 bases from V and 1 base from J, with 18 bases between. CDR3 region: CASSPLLGNWSYEQYF. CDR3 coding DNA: TGTGCCAGCAGCCCTCTTCTGGGCAATTGGTCCTACGAGCAGTACTTC.

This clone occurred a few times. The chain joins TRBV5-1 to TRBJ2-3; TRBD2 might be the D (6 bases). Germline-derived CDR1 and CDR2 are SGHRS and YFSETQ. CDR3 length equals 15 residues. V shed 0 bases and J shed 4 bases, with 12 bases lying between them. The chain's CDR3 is CASSLGSWGADTQYF. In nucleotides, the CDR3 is TGCGCCAGCAGCTTGGGCAGTTGGGGGGCAGATACGCAGTATTTT.

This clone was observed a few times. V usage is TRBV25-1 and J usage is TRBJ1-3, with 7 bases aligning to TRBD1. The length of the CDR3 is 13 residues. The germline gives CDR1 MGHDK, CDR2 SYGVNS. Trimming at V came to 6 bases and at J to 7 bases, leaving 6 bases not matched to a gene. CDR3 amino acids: CASSHRGRNTIYF. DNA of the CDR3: TGTGCCAGCAGCCACAGGGGAAGGAACACCATATATTTT.

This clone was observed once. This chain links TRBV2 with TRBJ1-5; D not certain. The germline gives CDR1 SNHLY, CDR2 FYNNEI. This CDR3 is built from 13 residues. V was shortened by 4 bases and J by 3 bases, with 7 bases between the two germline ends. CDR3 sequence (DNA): TGTGCCAGCAGTGCAGAAAACAATCAGCCCCAGCATTTT. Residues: CASSAENNQPQHF.

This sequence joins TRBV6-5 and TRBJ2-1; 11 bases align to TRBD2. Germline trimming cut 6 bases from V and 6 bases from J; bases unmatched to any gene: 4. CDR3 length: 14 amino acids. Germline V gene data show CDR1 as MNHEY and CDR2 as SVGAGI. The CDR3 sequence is CASRPGLAANEQFF. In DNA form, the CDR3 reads TGTGCCAGCAGGCCGGGACTAGCGGCCAATGAGCAGTTCTTC.

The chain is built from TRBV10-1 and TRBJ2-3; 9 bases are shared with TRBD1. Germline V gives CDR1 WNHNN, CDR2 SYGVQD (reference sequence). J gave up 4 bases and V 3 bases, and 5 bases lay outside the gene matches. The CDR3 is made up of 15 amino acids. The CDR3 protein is CASSDPGQGSDTQYF. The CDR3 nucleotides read TGCGCCAGCAGTGATCCGGGACAGGGTTCAGATACGCAGTATTTT.

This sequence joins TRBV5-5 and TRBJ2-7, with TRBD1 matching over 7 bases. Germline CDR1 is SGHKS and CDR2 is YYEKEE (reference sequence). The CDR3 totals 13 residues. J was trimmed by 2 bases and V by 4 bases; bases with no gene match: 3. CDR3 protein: CASSPGTAYEQYF. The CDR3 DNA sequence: TGTGCCAGCAGCCCCGGGACAGCCTACGAGCAGTACTTC.

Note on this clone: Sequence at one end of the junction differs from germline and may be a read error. CDR3 sequence: CASSLARASGSIDTQYF. CDR3 nucleotide sequence: TGTGCCAGCAGCTTAGCCCGGGCTAGCGGGAGCATAGATACGCAGTATTTT. This chain connects TRBV7-2 to TRBJ2-3; 10 nucleotides line up with TRBD2. The CDR3 runs to 17 residues. CDR1 SGHTA and CDR2 FQGNSA come from the germline V gene. The full variable domain, in which reference TRBV7-2 and TRBJ2-3 provide the parts outside the CDR3, is GAGVSQSPSNKVTEKGKDVELRCDPISGHTALYWYRQSLGQGLEFLIYFQGNSAPDKSGLPSDRFSAERTGGSVSTLTIQRTQQEDSAVYLCASSLARASGSIDTQYFGPGTRLTVL.

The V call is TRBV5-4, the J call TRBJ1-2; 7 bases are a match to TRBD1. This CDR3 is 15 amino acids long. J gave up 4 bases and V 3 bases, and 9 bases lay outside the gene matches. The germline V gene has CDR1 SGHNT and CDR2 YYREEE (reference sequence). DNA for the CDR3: TGTGCCAGCAGCTCGGGGGCGCAGGGGGTCTATGGCTACACCTTC. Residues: CASSSGAQGVYGYTF.

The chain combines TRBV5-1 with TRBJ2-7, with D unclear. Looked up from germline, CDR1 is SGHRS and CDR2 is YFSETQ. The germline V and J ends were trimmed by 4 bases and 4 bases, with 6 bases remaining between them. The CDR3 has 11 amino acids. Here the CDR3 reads CASSPSYEQYF. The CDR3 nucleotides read TGCGCCAGCAGCCCCTCTTACGAGCAGTACTTC.

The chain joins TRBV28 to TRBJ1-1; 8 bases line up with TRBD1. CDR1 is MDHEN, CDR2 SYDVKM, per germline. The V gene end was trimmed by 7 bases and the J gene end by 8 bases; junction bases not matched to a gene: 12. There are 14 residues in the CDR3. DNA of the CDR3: TGTGCCAGCAAAGGGGGAGGGACAGGAATAGAAGCTTTCTTT. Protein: CASKGGGTGIEAFF. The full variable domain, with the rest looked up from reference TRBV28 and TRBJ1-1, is DVKVTQSSRYLVKRTGEKVFLECVQDMDHENMFWYRQDPGLGLRLIYFSYDVKMKEKGDIPEGYSVSREKKERFSLILESASTNQTSMYLCASKGGGTGIEAFFGQGTRLTVV.

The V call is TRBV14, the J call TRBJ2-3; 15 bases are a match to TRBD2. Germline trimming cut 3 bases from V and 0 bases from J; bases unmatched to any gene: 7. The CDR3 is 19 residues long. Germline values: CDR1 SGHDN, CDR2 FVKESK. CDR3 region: CASSHPGTSGRTSTDTQYF. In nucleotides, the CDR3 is TGTGCCAGCAGCCACCCAGGGACTAGCGGGAGGACTAGCACAGATACGCAGTATTTT.

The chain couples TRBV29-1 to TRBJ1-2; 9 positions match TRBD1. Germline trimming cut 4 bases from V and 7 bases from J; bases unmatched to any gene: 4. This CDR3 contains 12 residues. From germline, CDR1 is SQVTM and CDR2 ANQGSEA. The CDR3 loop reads CSVVTGGFGYTF. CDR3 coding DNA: TGCAGCGTTGTGACAGGGGGTTTTGGCTACACCTTC.

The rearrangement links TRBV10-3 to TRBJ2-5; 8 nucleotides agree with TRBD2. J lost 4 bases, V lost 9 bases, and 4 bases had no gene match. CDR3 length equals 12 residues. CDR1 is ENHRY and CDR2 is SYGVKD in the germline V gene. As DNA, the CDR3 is TGTGCCATTAGCGGGACGGGAGAGACCCAGTACTTC. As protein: CAISGTGETQYF.